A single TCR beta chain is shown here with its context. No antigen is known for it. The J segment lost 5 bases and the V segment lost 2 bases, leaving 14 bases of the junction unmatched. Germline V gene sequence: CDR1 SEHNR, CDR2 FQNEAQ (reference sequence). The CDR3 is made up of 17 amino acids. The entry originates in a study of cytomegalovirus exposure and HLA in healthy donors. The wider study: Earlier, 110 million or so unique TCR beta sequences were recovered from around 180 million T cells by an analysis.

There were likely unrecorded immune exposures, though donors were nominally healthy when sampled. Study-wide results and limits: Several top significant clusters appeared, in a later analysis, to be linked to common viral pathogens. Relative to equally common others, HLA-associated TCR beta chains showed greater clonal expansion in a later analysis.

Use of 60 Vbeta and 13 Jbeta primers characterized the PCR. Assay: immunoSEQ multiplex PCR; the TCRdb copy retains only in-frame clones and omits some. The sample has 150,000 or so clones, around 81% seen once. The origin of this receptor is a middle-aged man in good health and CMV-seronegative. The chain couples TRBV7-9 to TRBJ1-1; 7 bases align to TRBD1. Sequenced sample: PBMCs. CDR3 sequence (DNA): TGTGCCAGCAGCTTATGGGGGACGAGACAGGGACGTACTGAAGCTTTCTTT. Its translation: CASSLWGTRQGRTEAFF.